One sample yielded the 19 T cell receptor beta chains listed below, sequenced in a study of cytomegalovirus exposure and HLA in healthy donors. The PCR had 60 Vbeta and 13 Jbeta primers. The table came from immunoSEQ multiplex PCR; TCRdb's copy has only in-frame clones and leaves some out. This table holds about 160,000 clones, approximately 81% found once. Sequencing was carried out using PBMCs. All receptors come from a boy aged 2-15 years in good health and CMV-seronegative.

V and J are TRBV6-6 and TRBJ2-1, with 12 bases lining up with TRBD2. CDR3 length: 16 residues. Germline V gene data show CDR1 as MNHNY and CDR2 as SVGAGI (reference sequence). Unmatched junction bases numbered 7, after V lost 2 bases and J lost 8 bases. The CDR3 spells CASSYETSGSDYEQFF. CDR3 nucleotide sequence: TGTGCCAGCAGTTACGAGACTAGCGGGAGCGACTATGAGCAGTTCTTC.

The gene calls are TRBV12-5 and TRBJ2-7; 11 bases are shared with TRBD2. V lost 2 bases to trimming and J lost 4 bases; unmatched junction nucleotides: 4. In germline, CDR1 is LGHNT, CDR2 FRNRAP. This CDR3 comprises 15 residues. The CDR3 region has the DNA TGTGCTAGTGGTTTGCCGACTAGCGGGACATACGAGCAGTACTTC. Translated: CASGLPTSGTYEQYF.

The CDR3, as DNA: TGTGCCAGCCGGGACACCTTATCCTACGAGCAGTACTTC. Translation gives CASRDTLSYEQYF. The chain links TRBV25-1 to TRBJ2-7; D may be TRBD1 (6 bases). V lost 8 bases and J 1 base, leaving 12 bases between the germline ends. This CDR3 comprises 13 residues. From germline, CDR1 is MGHDK and CDR2 SYGVNS.

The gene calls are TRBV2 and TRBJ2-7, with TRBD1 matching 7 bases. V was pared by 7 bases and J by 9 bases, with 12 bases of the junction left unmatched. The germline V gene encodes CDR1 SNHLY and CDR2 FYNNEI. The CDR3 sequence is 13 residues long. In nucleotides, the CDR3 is TGTGCCAGCACTGCCGGGACAGCCCAGCGGCAGTACTTC. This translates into CASTAGTAQRQYF.

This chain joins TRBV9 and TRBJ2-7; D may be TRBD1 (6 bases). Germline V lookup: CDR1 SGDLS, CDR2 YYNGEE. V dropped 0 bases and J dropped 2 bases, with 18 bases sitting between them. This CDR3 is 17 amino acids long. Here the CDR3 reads CASSVAGPGTLTYEQYF. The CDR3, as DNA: TGTGCCAGCAGCGTAGCCGGTCCCGGGACACTCACCTACGAGCAGTACTTC.

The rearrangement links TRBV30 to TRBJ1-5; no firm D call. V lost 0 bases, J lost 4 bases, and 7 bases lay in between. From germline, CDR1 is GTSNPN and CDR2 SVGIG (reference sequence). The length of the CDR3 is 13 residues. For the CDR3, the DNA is TGTGCCTGGAGTGTAATCCGGAATCAGCCCCAGCATTTT. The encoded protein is CAWSVIRNQPQHF.

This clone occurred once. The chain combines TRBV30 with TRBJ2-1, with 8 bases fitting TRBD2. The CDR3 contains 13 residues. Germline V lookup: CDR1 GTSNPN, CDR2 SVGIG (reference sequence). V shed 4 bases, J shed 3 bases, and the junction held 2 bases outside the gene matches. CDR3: CAWKLADYNEQFF. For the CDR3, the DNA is TGTGCCTGGAAACTAGCGGACTACAATGAGCAGTTCTTC.

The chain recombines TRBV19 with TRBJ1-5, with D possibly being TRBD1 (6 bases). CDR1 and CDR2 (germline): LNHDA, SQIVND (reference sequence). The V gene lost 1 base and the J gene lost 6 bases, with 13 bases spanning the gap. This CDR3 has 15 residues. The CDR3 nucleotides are TGTGCCAGTAGTATAGTACACAGGGTGGCTCAGCCCCAGCATTTT. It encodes CASSIVHRVAQPQHF.

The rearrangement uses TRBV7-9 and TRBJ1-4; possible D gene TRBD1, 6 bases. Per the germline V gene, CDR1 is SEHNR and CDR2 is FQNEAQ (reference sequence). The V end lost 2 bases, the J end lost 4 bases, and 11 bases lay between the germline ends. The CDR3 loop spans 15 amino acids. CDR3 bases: TGTGCCAGCAGCTTATCGGGACAACATAATGAAAAACTGTTTTTT. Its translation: CASSLSGQHNEKLFF. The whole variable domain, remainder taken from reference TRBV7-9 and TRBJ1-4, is DTGVSQNPRHKITKRGQNVTFRCDPISEHNRLYWYRQTLGQGPEFLTYFQNEAQLEKSRLLSDRFSAERPKGSFSTLEIQRTEQGDSAMYLCASSLSGQHNEKLFFGSGTQLSVL.

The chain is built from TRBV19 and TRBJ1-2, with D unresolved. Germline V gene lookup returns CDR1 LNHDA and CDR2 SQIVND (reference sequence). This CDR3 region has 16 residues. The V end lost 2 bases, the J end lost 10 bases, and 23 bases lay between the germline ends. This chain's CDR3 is CASSILLSVIEVYYTF. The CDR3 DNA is TGTGCCAGTAGTATACTGTTGTCCGTGATCGAGGTCTACTACACCTTC.

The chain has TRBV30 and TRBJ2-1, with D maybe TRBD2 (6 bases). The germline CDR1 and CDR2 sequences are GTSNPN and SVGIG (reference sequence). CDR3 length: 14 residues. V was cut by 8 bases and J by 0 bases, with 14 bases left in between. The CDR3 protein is CASHGGSSYNEQFF. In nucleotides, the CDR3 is TGTGCCAGCCACGGGGGAAGCTCCTACAATGAGCAGTTCTTC.

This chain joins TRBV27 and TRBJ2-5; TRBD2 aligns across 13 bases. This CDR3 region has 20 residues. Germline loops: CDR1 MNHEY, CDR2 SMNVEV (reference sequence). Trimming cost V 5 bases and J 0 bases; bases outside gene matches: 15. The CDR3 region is CASSSGLAGARPAYQETQYF. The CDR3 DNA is TGTGCCAGCAGTAGTGGACTAGCGGGAGCCCGACCCGCGTACCAAGAGACCCAGTACTTC.

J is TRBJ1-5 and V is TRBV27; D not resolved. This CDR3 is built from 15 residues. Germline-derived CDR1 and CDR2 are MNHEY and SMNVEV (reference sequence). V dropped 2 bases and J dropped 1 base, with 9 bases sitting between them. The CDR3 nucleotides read TGTGCCAGCAGTTTACTAGGAGGCAGCAATCAGCCCCAGCATTTT. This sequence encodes CASSLLGGSNQPQHF.

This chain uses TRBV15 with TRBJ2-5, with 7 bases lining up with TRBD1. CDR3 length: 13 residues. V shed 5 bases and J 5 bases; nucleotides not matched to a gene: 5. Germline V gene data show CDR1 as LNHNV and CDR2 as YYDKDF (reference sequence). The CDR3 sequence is CATSARGMETQYF. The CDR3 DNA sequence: TGTGCCACCAGCGCCAGGGGGATGGAGACCCAGTACTTC.

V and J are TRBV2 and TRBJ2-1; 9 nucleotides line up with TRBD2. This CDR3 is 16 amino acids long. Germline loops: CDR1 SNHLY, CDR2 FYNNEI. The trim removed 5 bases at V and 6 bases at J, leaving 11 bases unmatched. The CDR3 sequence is CASSLQAGGSINEQFF. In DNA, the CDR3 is TGTGCCAGCAGTTTACAAGCGGGAGGTAGTATCAATGAGCAGTTCTTC.

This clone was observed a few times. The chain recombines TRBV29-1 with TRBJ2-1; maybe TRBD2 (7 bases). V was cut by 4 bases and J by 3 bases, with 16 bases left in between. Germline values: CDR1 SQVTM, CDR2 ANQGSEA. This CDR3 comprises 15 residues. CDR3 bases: TGCAGCGTTGCCGGGGGGCGTTCTTTCTACAATGAGCAGTTCTTC. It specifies CSVAGGRSFYNEQFF.

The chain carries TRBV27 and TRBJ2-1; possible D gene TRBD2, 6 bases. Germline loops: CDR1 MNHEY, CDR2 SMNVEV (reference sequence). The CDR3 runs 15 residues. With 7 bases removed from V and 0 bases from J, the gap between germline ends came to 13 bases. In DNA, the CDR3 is TGTGCCAGCACTAGCGAGTGGAGCTCCTACAATGAGCAGTTCTTC. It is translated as CASTSEWSSYNEQFF.

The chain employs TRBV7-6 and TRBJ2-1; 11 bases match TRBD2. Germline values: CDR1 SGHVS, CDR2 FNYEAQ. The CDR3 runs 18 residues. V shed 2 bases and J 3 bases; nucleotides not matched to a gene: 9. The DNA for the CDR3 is TGTGCCAGCAGCTTAATTAGCGGGAGGGGAACCGTCTACAATGAGCAGTTCTTC. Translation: CASSLISGRGTVYNEQFF.

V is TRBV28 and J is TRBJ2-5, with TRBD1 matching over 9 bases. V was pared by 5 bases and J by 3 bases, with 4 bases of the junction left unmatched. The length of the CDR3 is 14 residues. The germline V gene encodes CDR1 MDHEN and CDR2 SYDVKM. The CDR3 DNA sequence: TGTGCCAGCAGTCCCACAGGGGGCGAAGAGACCCAGTACTTC. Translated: CASSPTGGEETQYF.